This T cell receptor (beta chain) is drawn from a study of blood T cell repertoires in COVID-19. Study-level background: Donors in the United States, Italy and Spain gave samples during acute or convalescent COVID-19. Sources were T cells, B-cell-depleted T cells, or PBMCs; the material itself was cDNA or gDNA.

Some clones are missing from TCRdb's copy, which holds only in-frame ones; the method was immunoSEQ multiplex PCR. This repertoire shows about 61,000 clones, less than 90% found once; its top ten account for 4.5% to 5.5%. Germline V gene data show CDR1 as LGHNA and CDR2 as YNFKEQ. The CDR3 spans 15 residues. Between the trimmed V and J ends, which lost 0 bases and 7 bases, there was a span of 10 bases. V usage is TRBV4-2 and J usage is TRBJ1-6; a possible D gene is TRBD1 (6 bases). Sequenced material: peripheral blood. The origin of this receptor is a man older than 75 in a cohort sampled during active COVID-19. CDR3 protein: CASSQEAGENSPLHF. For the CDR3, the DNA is TGTGCCAGCAGCCAAGAGGCAGGGGAGAATTCACCCCTCCACTTT.